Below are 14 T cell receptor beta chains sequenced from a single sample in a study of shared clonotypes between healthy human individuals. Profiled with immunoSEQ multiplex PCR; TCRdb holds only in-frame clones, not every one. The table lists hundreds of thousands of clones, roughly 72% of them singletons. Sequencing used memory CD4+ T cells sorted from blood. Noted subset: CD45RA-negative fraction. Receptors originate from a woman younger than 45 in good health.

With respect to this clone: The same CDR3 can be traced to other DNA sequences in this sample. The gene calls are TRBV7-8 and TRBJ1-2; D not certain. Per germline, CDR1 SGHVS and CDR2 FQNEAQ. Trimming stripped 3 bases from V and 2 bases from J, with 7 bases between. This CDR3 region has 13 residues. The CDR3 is CASSFDGNYGYTF. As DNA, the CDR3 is TGTGCCAGCAGCTTCGACGGGAACTATGGCTACACCTTC.

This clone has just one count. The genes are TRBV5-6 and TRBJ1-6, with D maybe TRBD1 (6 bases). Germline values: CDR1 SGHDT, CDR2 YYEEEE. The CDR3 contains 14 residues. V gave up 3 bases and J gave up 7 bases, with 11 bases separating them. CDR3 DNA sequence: TGTGCCAGCAGCTCAGGGGCGAGGAATTCACCCCTCCACTTT. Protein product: CASSSGARNSPLHF.

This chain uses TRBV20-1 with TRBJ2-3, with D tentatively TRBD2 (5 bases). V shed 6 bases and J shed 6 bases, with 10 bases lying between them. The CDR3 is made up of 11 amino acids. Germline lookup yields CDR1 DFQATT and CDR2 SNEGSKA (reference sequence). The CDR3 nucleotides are TGCAGTGCCAGATCGGGGGATACGCAGTATTTT. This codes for CSARSGDTQYF.

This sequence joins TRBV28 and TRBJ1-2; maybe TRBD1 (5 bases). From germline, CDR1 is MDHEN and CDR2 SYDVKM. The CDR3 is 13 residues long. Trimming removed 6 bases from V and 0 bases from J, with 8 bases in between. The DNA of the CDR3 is TGTGCCAGCAGGACAGAAGCTAACTATGGCTACACCTTC. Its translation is CASRTEANYGYTF.

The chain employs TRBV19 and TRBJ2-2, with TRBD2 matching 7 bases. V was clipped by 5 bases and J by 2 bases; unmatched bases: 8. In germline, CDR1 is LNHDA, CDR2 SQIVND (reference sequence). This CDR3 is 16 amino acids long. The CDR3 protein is CASSVSSGVNTGELFF. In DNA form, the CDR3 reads TGTGCCAGTAGTGTCTCCAGCGGGGTTAACACCGGGGAGCTGTTTTTT.

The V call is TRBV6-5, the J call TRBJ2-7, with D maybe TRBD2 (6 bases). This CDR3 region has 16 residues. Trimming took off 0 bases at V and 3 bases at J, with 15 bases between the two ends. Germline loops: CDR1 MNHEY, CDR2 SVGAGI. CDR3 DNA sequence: TGTGCCAGCAGTTACTCACACGCCCTGGGGGGCTACGAGCAGTACTTC. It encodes CASSYSHALGGYEQYF.

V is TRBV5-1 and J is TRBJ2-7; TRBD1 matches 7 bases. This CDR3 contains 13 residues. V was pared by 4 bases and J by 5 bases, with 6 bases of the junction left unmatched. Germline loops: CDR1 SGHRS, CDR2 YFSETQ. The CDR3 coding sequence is TGCGCCAGCAGCGTCGACAGGGCCCACGAGCAGTACTTC. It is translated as CASSVDRAHEQYF.

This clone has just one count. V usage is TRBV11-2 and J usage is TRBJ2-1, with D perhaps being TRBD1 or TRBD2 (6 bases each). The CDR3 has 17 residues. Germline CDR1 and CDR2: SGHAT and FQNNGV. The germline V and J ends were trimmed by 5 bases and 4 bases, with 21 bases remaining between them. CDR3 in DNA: TGTGCCAGCAGCCCACCGGAGGGGGACTCAAATTACAATGAGCAGTTCTTC. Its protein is CASSPPEGDSNYNEQFF. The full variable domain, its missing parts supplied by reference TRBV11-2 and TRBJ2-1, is EAGVAQSPRYKIIEKRQSVAFWCNPISGHATLYWYQQILGQGPKLLIQFQNNGVVDDSQLPKDRFSAERLKGVDSTLKIQPAKLEDSAVYLCASSPPEGDSNYNEQFFGPGTRLTVL.

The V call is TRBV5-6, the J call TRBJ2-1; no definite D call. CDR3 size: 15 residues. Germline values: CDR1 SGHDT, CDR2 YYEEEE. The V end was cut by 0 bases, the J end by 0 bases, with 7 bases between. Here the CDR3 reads CASSLVSLSYNEQFF. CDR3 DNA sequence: TGTGCCAGCAGCTTGGTGAGTCTCTCCTACAATGAGCAGTTCTTC. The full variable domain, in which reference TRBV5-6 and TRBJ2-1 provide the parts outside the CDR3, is DAGVTQSPTHLIKTRGQQVTLRCSPKSGHDTVSWYQQALGQGPQFIFQYYEEEERQRGNFPDRFSGHQFPNYSSELNVNALLLGDSALYLCASSLVSLSYNEQFFGPGTRLTVL.

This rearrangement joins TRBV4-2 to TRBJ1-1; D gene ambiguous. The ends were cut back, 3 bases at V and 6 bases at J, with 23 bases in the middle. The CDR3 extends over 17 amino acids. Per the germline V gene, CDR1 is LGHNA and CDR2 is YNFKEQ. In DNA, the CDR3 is TGTGCCAGCAGCCAGGGCGGGTTAGTTTTCGGGCATCCTGAAGCTTTCTTT. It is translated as CASSQGGLVFGHPEAFF.

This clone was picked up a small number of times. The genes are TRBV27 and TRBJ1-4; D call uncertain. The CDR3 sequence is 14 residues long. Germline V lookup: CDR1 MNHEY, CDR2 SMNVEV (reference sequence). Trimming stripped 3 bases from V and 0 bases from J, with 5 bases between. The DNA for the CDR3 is TGTGCCAGCAGTTTTGGAGCAACTAATGAAAAACTGTTTTTT. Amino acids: CASSFGATNEKLFF.

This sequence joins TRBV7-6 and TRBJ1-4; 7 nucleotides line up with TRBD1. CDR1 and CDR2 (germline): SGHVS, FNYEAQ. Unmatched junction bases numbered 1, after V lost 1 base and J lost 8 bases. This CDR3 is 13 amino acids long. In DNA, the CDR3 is TGTGCCAGCAGCTTAGGACAGGGCGAAAAACTGTTTTTT. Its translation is CASSLGQGEKLFF.

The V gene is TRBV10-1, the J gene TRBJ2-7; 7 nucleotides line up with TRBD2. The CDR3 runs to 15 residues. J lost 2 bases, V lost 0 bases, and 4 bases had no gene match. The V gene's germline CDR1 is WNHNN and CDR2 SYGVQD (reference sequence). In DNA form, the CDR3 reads TGCGCCAGCAGTGAGTCGAAGCGGGAACCCTACGAGCAGTACTTC. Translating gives CASSESKREPYEQYF.

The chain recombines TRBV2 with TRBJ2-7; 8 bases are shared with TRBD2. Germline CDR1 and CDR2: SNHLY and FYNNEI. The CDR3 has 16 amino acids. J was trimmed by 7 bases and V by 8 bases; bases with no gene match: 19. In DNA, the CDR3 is TGTGCCAGCTCCCCGCGGGGGGTTGGTCTCGCTTTGGAGCAGTACTTC. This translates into CASSPRGVGLALEQYF.